These 8 T cell receptor beta chains share one sample of origin, sequenced in a study of regulatory T cells in long-lasting Graves disease (dated by TCRdb to the early 2020s). Sample time point, as interpreted from the label and publication: persistent/refractory GD, antithyroid drugs over 5 years with positive TRAb. For both TCR sequencing and RNA sequencing, RNA was extracted from PBMCs in TRIzol. The library was produced with multiplex PCR. These reads were obtained on an Illumina HiSeq 4000. iRepertoire HTBI primers and Arm-PCR amplification of CDR3 regions were used to construct TCR beta libraries. TCRdb reran the public reads through fastp at Q25 and MiXCR, keeping productive beta chains. Every CDR3 protein is listed once, alongside the most common genes and DNA of its rows. Across this sample there are fewer than 600,000 distinct CDR3 sequences, with 20% to 25% seen only once. Jointly, the top ten make up over 10% of the sample.

The material was peripheral blood mononuclear cells (PBMCs), obtained when the disease was refractory, from a patient treated with antithyroid drugs. The receptors derive from a female donor with Graves disease.

This clonotype was counted at least ten times. The V and J genes are TRBV9 and TRBJ2-5, with a weak D call TRBD1 (6 bases). V was shortened by 4 bases and J by 1 base, with 14 bases between the two germline ends. Germline loops: CDR1 SGDLS, CDR2 YYNGEE. This CDR3 has 15 residues. CDR3 residues: CASSSPDRTQETQYF. CDR3 nucleotide sequence: TGTGCCAGCAGCTCGCCGGACAGAACCCAAGAGACCCAGTACTTC.

This clonotype has only a few counts. The chain is built from TRBV5-4 and TRBJ2-3; 8 bases are a match to TRBD1. CDR1 SGHNT and CDR2 YYREEE come from the germline V gene (reference sequence). Trimming at V came to 3 bases and at J to 3 bases, leaving 9 bases not matched to a gene. This CDR3 comprises 16 residues. The CDR3 protein is CASSSLDRGGTDTQYF. The CDR3 nucleotides read TGTGCCAGCAGCTCGTTAGACAGGGGTGGGACAGATACGCAGTATTTT.

V usage is TRBV20-1 and J usage is TRBJ1-2; no definite D call. Trimming pared 6 bases from V and 4 bases from J, leaving 9 bases between. In germline, CDR1 is DFQATT, CDR2 SNEGSKA (reference sequence). This CDR3 has 11 residues. The CDR3 nucleotides are TGCAGTGCGCCAGACGCCTATGGCTACACCTTC. This encodes CSAPDAYGYTF.

The sample holds a few counts of this clonotype. The chain joins TRBV7-2 to TRBJ2-7, with D possibly being TRBD2 (5 bases). The CDR3 sequence is 14 residues long. V was pared by 3 bases and J by 5 bases, with 14 bases between. Germline V gene sequence: CDR1 SGHTA, CDR2 FQGNSA. CDR3 sequence (DNA): TGTGCCAGCAGCTTTCTCGGGGTTACGGACGAGCAGTACTTC. It translates to CASSFLGVTDEQYF.

This sequence joins TRBV5-4 and TRBJ2-4; D is undetermined. The V gene's germline CDR1 is SGHNT and CDR2 YYREEE (reference sequence). The V gene lost 2 bases and the J gene lost 4 bases, with 13 bases spanning the gap. This CDR3 has 15 residues. The CDR3 DNA sequence: TGTGCCAGCAGCTTTTGGAGCAGAATGAAAAACATTCAGTACTTC. Residues: CASSFWSRMKNIQYF.

This clonotype was found many times. Here the CDR3 reads CASGLNTEAFF. The CDR3 DNA reads as TGTGCTAGTGGTTTAAACACTGAAGCTTTCTTT. The chain has TRBV12-5 and TRBJ1-1; D not certain. CDR1 LGHNT and CDR2 FRNRAP come from the germline V gene. The CDR3 is 11 residues long. V was trimmed by 3 bases and J by 2 bases, leaving 1 base between them. Combining the CDR3 with reference TRBV12-5 and TRBJ1-1 gives the whole variable domain DARVTQTPRHKVTEMGQEVTMRCQPILGHNTVFWYRQTMMQGLELLAYFRNRAPLDDSGMPKDRFSAEMPDATLATLKIQPSEPRDSAVYFCASGLNTEAFFGQGTRLTVV.

In its sample, this clonotype was seen many times. The chain combines TRBV28 with TRBJ1-1; D unclear. V was cut by 2 bases and J by 5 bases, with 21 bases left in between. The CDR3 runs to 17 residues. CDR1 MDHEN and CDR2 SYDVKM come from the germline V gene. Here the CDR3 DNA reads TGTGCCAGCAGTTTACTCCCGAGTCAGGTGGTGGGGACTGAAGCTTTCTTT. Encoded protein: CASSLLPSQVVGTEAFF.

This clonotype was recorded at least ten times. This chain joins TRBV28 and TRBJ2-7; D not certain. The ends were cut back, 4 bases at V and 4 bases at J, with 20 bases in the middle. CDR1 MDHEN and CDR2 SYDVKM come from the germline V gene. The CDR3 sequence is 16 residues long. The CDR3 reads CASSSPTKLGYYEQYF. The DNA of the CDR3 is TGTGCCAGCAGTTCACCGACAAAACTGGGATATTACGAGCAGTACTTC.